The entry below gives a single T cell receptor beta chain sequence along with its context. Its antigen is undetermined. Other DNA sequences in this specimen translate into the identical CDR3. RNA extraction was followed by reverse transcription into cDNA, which acted as the sequencing template. Sequencing used immunoSEQ multiplex PCR; TCRdb keeps in-frame clones, though not all of them. The table has some 100,000 clones, 58% seen once. This CDR3 spans 14 amino acids. CDR1 is SQVTM, CDR2 ANQGSEA, per germline. Deletions cut 0 bases from V and 2 bases from J, with 10 bases between. The sample originates from a study of CD8+ T cells in alopecia areata. Across the whole study: Treated individuals took tofacitinib by mouth, 5 to 10 mg twice daily. Findings and limits, study-wide: Lesional scalp, notably in alopecia totalis/universalis, had clonality above that of normal scalp. Persistence of many expanded lesional clones was seen in scalp and blood during tofacitinib.

The treatment denotes: oral pan-JAK inhibitor, 5-10 mg twice daily. The sequence was collected from a human donor with alopecia areata. The sample in question was CD8+ T cells sorted from blood, obtained at week 4, from a patient treated with tofacitinib. The chain uses TRBV29-1 and TRBJ1-2, with D possibly being TRBD1 (6 bases). CDR3 sequence: CSVEDPGANYGYTF. As DNA, the CDR3 is TGCAGCGTTGAAGATCCAGGGGCCAACTATGGCTACACCTTC.